Sequencing of this TCR beta chain was carried out in a study of PD-1 blockade in classical Hodgkin lymphoma. About the research overall: It was nivolumab at 3 mg/kg, given intravenously every 2 weeks, that patients received. Study outcomes and limitations: Relative to healthy donors, newly diagnosed patients reportedly had lower baseline TCR diversity, which was reported as lower still in relapsed/refractory patients. CD4+ TCR diversity climbed significantly by C4D1, unlike CD8+ TCR diversity.

About this clone: The antigen is unknown.

Produced via immunoSEQ multiplex PCR; TCRdb's table is partial and in-frame only. Of 25,000 to 35,000 clones listed, approximately 89% are singletons. Time point: cycle 4 day 1 (C4D1), after less than 7 weeks of nivolumab. Every patient was affected by relapse after autologous stem cell transplantation, while exposure to brentuximab vedotin was not uniform. CD4+ T cells were purified from thawed PBMCs by negative selection. Progressive disease, partial response or complete response was each patient's best response. This TCR derives from a human donor with classical Hodgkin lymphoma. Source: CD4+ T cells from blood, taken before the fourth cycle of nivolumab.

The CDR3 DNA is TGTGCCAGCAGTCGTCGGACAGGGGAGACCCAGTACTTC. Protein sequence: CASSRRTGETQYF. V is TRBV25-1 and J is TRBJ2-5, with 8 bases that match TRBD1. Germline V gene sequence: CDR1 MGHDK, CDR2 SYGVNS. Unmatched junction bases numbered 4, after V lost 5 bases and J lost 5 bases. This CDR3 contains 13 residues.